This T cell receptor beta chain was documented in a study of patients and donors after allogeneic stem cell transplantation. TCRdb reanalysed the RT-PCR reads using MiXCR and keeps one entry per CDR3 protein. This table has about 410,000 distinct CDR3 sequences, about a sixth appearing once. CDR1 is LNHDA, CDR2 SQIVND, per germline (reference sequence). V was clipped by 9 bases and J by 4 bases, with 21 bases between them. CDR3 length equals 15 residues. This clonotype was counted a few times. Sequenced material: blood, either unsorted or a sorted T cell fraction (not recorded which). This TCR was sampled from a human donor who was either an allogeneic HSCT recipient or a stem cell or donor lymphocyte infusion donor (not recorded which). It is not recorded whose cells these are; they may come from a transplant donor. The rearrangement joins TRBV19 to TRBJ1-2; the D gene is possibly TRBD1 (5 bases). The CDR3 reads CASDHKPGGLYGYTF. DNA of the CDR3: TGTGCCAGCGACCATAAACCCGGGGGACTCTATGGCTACACCTTC. Using reference TRBV19 and TRBJ1-2 for the parts outside the CDR3, the full variable domain is DGGITQSPKYLFRKEGQNVTLSCEQNLNHDAMYWYRQDPGQGLRLIYYSQIVNDFQKGDIAEGYSVSREKKESFPLTVTSAQKNPTAFYLCASDHKPGGLYGYTFGSGTRLTVV.